Listed here are 30 T cell receptor beta chains from one sample, sequenced in a study of cytomegalovirus exposure and HLA in healthy donors. This PCR relied on a set of 60 Vbeta primers and 13 Jbeta primers. Clones were sequenced by immunoSEQ multiplex PCR, and TCRdb holds only the in-frame ones, with some missing. The sample shows roughly 220,000 clones, roughly 68% of them seen only once. Source material: PBMCs. These receptor sequences come from a man aged 35 to 55 in good health and CMV-seropositive.

This clone showed up just a few times. V and J are TRBV6-5 and TRBJ2-7; 7 bases line up with TRBD1. The V segment lost 7 bases and the J segment 3 bases; nucleotides outside the gene matches: 9. CDR3 size: 14 residues. CDR1 is MNHEY and CDR2 is SVGAGI in the germline V gene. The CDR3 DNA reads TGTGCCAGCAAGCCTAGACAGGGCAACTACGAGCAGTACTTC. It is translated as CASKPRQGNYEQYF.

The chain carries TRBV27 and TRBJ2-1, with D perhaps TRBD2 (5 bases). Trimming left V 2 bases short and J 2 bases short, with 10 bases between. The CDR3 runs 15 residues. Germline lookup yields CDR1 MNHEY and CDR2 SMNVEV (reference sequence). CDR3 residues: CASSLGSTPYNEQFF. DNA of the CDR3: TGTGCCAGCAGTTTAGGGAGTACCCCCTACAATGAGCAGTTCTTC.

This clone was counted between two and nine times. The J gene is TRBJ1-2, the V gene TRBV6-5; maybe TRBD1 (5 bases). Per germline, CDR1 MNHEY and CDR2 SVGAGI. The CDR3 spans 14 residues. V lost 0 bases, J lost 5 bases, and 10 bases lay in between. This chain's CDR3 is CASSYSGGEYGYTF. CDR3 sequence (DNA): TGTGCCAGCAGTTACTCGGGGGGAGAGTATGGCTACACCTTC.

This sequence joins TRBV5-6 and TRBJ1-4; D is perhaps TRBD1 (5 bases). CDR1 and CDR2 from the germline V gene are SGHDT and YYEEEE. The CDR3 consists of 14 residues. Trimming shortened V by 3 bases and J by 6 bases, and 12 bases separated the two germline ends. This chain's CDR3 is CASSSGLGDEKLFF. The CDR3 coding sequence is TGTGCCAGCAGCTCGGGACTAGGAGATGAAAAACTGTTTTTT.

This chain links TRBV5-1 with TRBJ2-1, with D possibly being TRBD2 (7 bases). The ends were cut back, 0 bases at V and 10 bases at J, with 11 bases in the middle. Germline loops: CDR1 SGHRS, CDR2 YFSETQ. This CDR3 is built from 13 residues. The CDR3 region is CASSLEGGREQFF. The CDR3 bases are TGCGCCAGCAGCTTGGAGGGGGGGAGGGAGCAGTTCTTC.

The V gene is TRBV5-8, the J gene TRBJ2-7; D may be TRBD1 (6 bases). CDR1 is SGHTS, CDR2 YDEGEE, per germline. V lost 4 bases and J 4 bases, leaving 18 bases between the germline ends. The CDR3 has 15 amino acids. Here the CDR3 reads CASSPIQGPLYEQYF. The CDR3, as DNA: TGTGCCAGCAGCCCTATACAGGGACCTCTGTACGAGCAGTACTTC.

V is TRBV4-1 and J is TRBJ1-2; D may be TRBD1 (5 bases). The CDR3 sequence is 15 residues long. Per germline, CDR1 MGHRA and CDR2 YSYEKL. Trimming left V 0 bases short and J 5 bases short, with 13 bases between. DNA for the CDR3: TGCGCCAGCAGCCAAGAGGGGGGGACGGCTTATGGCTACACCTTC. Encoded protein: CASSQEGGTAYGYTF.

The J gene is TRBJ2-1, the V gene TRBV4-2; 11 bases fit TRBD2. This CDR3 comprises 19 residues. Per germline, CDR1 LGHNA and CDR2 YNFKEQ. V was pared by 0 bases and J by 0 bases, with 7 bases of the junction left unmatched. CDR3: CASSQDPSGGQSSYNEQFF. DNA of the CDR3: TGTGCCAGCAGCCAAGACCCTAGCGGGGGGCAAAGCTCCTACAATGAGCAGTTCTTC.

The chain uses TRBV29-1 and TRBJ2-3, with no clear D. The CDR3 consists of 13 residues. Per germline, CDR1 SQVTM and CDR2 ANQGSEA. Trimming pared 4 bases from V and 0 bases from J, leaving 8 bases between. CDR3 DNA: TGCAGCGTTGGTCTAACTAGCACAGATACGCAGTATTTT. As protein: CSVGLTSTDTQYF.

The CDR3 region has the DNA TGTGCCAGCAGCCCTCGGGACAGACAAGAGACCCAGTACTTC. As protein: CASSPRDRQETQYF. The gene calls are TRBV27 and TRBJ2-5; 7 bases are shared with TRBD1. Germline CDR1 is MNHEY and CDR2 is SMNVEV (reference sequence). The trim removed 6 bases at V and 2 bases at J, leaving 6 bases unmatched. This CDR3 has 14 amino acids.

This clone was seen more than once but under ten times. V gene TRBV6-5 combines with J gene TRBJ2-7; weak D call: TRBD2 (6 bases). Looked up from germline, CDR1 is MNHEY and CDR2 is SVGAGI. Trimming stripped 6 bases from V and 1 base from J, with 7 bases between. This CDR3 has 12 amino acids. The CDR3 here is CASRDYSYEQYF. The CDR3 DNA reads as TGTGCCAGCAGGGACTATTCCTACGAGCAGTACTTC.

The chain employs TRBV11-2 and TRBJ1-1; D call uncertain. In germline, CDR1 is SGHAT, CDR2 FQNNGV. The CDR3 is made up of 16 amino acids. Trimming removed 2 bases from V and 4 bases from J, with 17 bases in between. The CDR3 protein is CASSLTVGGKSTEAFF. In DNA form, the CDR3 reads TGTGCCAGCAGCTTAACGGTTGGAGGGAAGAGCACTGAAGCTTTCTTT.

This chain uses TRBV7-2 with TRBJ2-3, with D maybe TRBD2 (6 bases). Germline CDR1 SGHTA, CDR2 FQGNSA. The CDR3 has 13 residues. Trimming pared 5 bases from V and 2 bases from J, leaving 8 bases between. The DNA for the CDR3 is TGTGCCAGCAGCCGGGACTCCACAGATACGCAGTATTTT. Amino acids: CASSRDSTDTQYF. The variable domain in full, completed from reference TRBV7-2 and TRBJ2-3, reads GAGVSQSPSNKVTEKGKDVELRCDPISGHTALYWYRQSLGQGLEFLIYFQGNSAPDKSGLPSDRFSAERTGGSVSTLTIQRTQQEDSAVYLCASSRDSTDTQYFGPGTRLTVL.

This clone turned up a few times. The V call is TRBV5-1, the J call TRBJ2-3, with D perhaps matching TRBD2 (6 bases). CDR3 length: 15 residues. Trimming removed 4 bases from V and 0 bases from J, with 12 bases in between. Germline values: CDR1 SGHRS, CDR2 YFSETQ. The DNA for the CDR3 is TGCGCCAGCAGCCGGGCGGGACTTAGCACAGATACGCAGTATTTT. This translates into CASSRAGLSTDTQYF.

The rearrangement joins TRBV7-2 to TRBJ1-4; possibly TRBD1 for D (5 bases). Germline V gene data show CDR1 as SGHTA and CDR2 as FQGNSA. The V and J ends lost 4 bases and 8 bases respectively, with 17 bases between them. The CDR3 consists of 15 residues. The CDR3 spells CASSSPSGGGEKLFF. The CDR3 DNA is TGTGCCAGCAGCTCCCCGAGTGGGGGAGGGGAAAAACTGTTTTTT. The entire variable domain, with the rest obtained from reference TRBV7-2 and TRBJ1-4, is as follows: GAGVSQSPSNKVTEKGKDVELRCDPISGHTALYWYRQSLGQGLEFLIYFQGNSAPDKSGLPSDRFSAERTGGSVSTLTIQRTQQEDSAVYLCASSSPSGGGEKLFFGSGTQLSVL.

In its sample, this clone was seen once. The chain carries TRBV6-5 and TRBJ2-3; 7 bases are a match to TRBD1. Germline V CDR1 and CDR2: MNHEY, SVGAGI. The CDR3 covers 14 residues. V gave up 6 bases and J gave up 4 bases; unmatched junction bases: 7. The CDR3 is CASRPDRAADTQYF. The CDR3 DNA reads TGTGCCAGCAGACCCGACAGGGCGGCAGATACGCAGTATTTT.

CDR3 region: CASSYRGRAEAFF. The DNA of the CDR3 is TGTGCCAGCAGTTATAGGGGAAGGGCTGAAGCTTTCTTT. The genes are TRBV6-5 and TRBJ1-1; a possible D gene is TRBD1 (5 bases). This CDR3 has 13 residues. Germline V gene sequence: CDR1 MNHEY, CDR2 SVGAGI. V dropped 3 bases and J dropped 6 bases, with 11 bases sitting between them.

This clone was seen a few times. The rearrangement links TRBV6-5 to TRBJ2-1; a possible D gene is TRBD2 (5 bases). Germline values: CDR1 MNHEY, CDR2 SVGAGI. The length of the CDR3 is 14 residues. V was cut by 3 bases and J by 8 bases, with 14 bases left in between. The CDR3 region has the DNA TGTGCCAGCAGTTATGGGAGCCAGGTGGATGAGCAGTTCTTC. This sequence encodes CASSYGSQVDEQFF.

This rearrangement joins TRBV4-1 to TRBJ2-3; D remains unclear. CDR3 length: 14 amino acids. Trimming removed 0 bases at V and 7 bases at J, with 11 bases between. Germline-derived CDR1 and CDR2 are MGHRA and YSYEKL. The CDR3 spells CASSQEMGRNTQYF. CDR3 nucleotides: TGCGCCAGCAGCCAAGAGATGGGCAGGAATACGCAGTATTTT.

CDR3 loop: CASSMGLSNTEAFF. CDR3 bases: TGCGCCAGCAGCATGGGACTCTCGAACACTGAAGCTTTCTTT. The chain carries TRBV5-1 and TRBJ1-1; possible D gene TRBD1, 5 bases. This CDR3 has 14 amino acids. Between the trimmed V and J ends, which lost 4 bases and 1 base, there was a span of 11 bases. Germline CDR1 and CDR2: SGHRS and YFSETQ.

This clone was seen a handful of times. The gene calls are TRBV28 and TRBJ1-2, with a possible D match to TRBD1 (5 bases). Deletions cut 3 bases from V and 1 base from J, with 6 bases between. The germline gives CDR1 MDHEN, CDR2 SYDVKM. The CDR3 spans 13 residues. The CDR3 DNA follows: TGTGCCAGCAGTTTCGGGGGTAACTATGGCTACACCTTC. Its translation: CASSFGGNYGYTF.

V usage is TRBV19 and J usage is TRBJ2-6; 7 bases line up with TRBD2. This CDR3 contains 16 residues. Looked up from germline, CDR1 is LNHDA and CDR2 is SQIVND (reference sequence). V lost 7 bases and J lost 0; bases outside the gene matches: 6. CDR3 coding DNA: TGTGCCAGTACCGGGGGGAGGTACTCTGGGGCCAACGTCCTGACTTTC. Its protein is CASTGGRYSGANVLTF. Looking up the rest from reference TRBV19 and TRBJ2-6 gives the full variable domain: DGGITQSPKYLFRKEGQNVTLSCEQNLNHDAMYWYRQDPGQGLRLIYYSQIVNDFQKGDIAEGYSVSREKKESFPLTVTSAQKNPTAFYLCASTGGRYSGANVLTFGAGSRLTVL.

This chain joins TRBV4-1 and TRBJ2-5, with TRBD2 identical over 14 bases. Gene TRBJ2-7 matches the end of the DNA better, so the J call may be wrong. The CDR3 extends over 15 amino acids. Germline CDR1 MGHRA, CDR2 YSYEKL. The CDR3 protein is CASSQGTSGRYEQYF. The CDR3 region has the DNA TGCGCCAGCAGCCAAGGGACTAGCGGGAGGTACGAGCAGTACTTC.

The J gene is TRBJ1-2, the V gene TRBV10-3; 11 positions match TRBD1. CDR1 ENHRY and CDR2 SYGVKD come from the germline V gene. V trimming: 4 bases; J trimming: 8 bases; junction bases outside the gene matches: 12. The CDR3 has 16 residues. As DNA, the CDR3 is TGTGCCATCAGTGCGAATCAGTTTGGGACAGGGGGGGGCTACACCTTC. Translated: CAISANQFGTGGGYTF.

This sequence joins TRBV4-2 and TRBJ1-4, with D maybe TRBD1 (5 bases). From germline, CDR1 is LGHNA and CDR2 YNFKEQ. The CDR3 consists of 17 residues. Trimming pared 1 base from V and 5 bases from J, leaving 17 bases between. CDR3 protein: CASSQVGGGPQNEKLFF. The DNA of the CDR3 is TGTGCCAGCAGCCAAGTTGGGGGAGGGCCGCAAAATGAAAAACTGTTTTTT.

The V gene is TRBV2, the J gene TRBJ1-1, with TRBD1 matching over 10 bases. In germline, CDR1 is SNHLY, CDR2 FYNNEI. The V gene end was trimmed by 8 bases and the J gene end by 4 bases; junction bases not matched to a gene: 4. CDR3 length equals 13 residues. CDR3 sequence reads: CASRDRGGTEAFF. In DNA form, the CDR3 reads TGTGCCAGCCGGGACAGGGGTGGCACTGAAGCTTTCTTT.

The rearrangement uses TRBV7-2 and TRBJ2-1; 8 nucleotides align to TRBD1. Trimming at V came to 0 bases and at J to 10 bases, leaving 2 bases not matched to a gene. Germline CDR1 reads SGHTA; CDR2 reads FQGNSA. The CDR3 contains 13 residues. CDR3 residues: CASSLARDREQFF. The CDR3 DNA reads TGTGCCAGCAGCTTAGCGCGGGACAGGGAGCAGTTCTTC.

This chain connects TRBV6-5 to TRBJ1-4, with a tentative D call TRBD1 (6 bases). CDR1 MNHEY and CDR2 SVGAGI come from the germline V gene. The CDR3 loop spans 16 amino acids. The V and J ends lost 0 bases and 4 bases respectively, with 12 bases between them. The CDR3 loop reads CASSYSQDRLNEKLFF. The CDR3 DNA sequence: TGTGCCAGCAGTTACTCGCAGGACAGACTTAATGAAAAACTGTTTTTT.

This chain uses TRBV19 with TRBJ2-5; D gene unclear. Germline lookup yields CDR1 LNHDA and CDR2 SQIVND (reference sequence). The CDR3 extends over 14 amino acids. V was trimmed by 2 bases and J by 5 bases, leaving 12 bases between them. CDR3 in DNA: TGTGCCAGTAGTATATCATGGGTCGGGGAGACCCAGTACTTC. Translated: CASSISWVGETQYF. The variable domain in full, completed from reference TRBV19 and TRBJ2-5, reads DGGITQSPKYLFRKEGQNVTLSCEQNLNHDAMYWYRQDPGQGLRLIYYSQIVNDFQKGDIAEGYSVSREKKESFPLTVTSAQKNPTAFYLCASSISWVGETQYFGPGTRLLVL.

V is TRBV5-1 and J is TRBJ1-1, with 7 bases matching TRBD1. Trimming removed 0 bases from V and 0 bases from J; junction bases left unmatched: 2. This CDR3 is 15 amino acids long. The germline CDR1 and CDR2 sequences are SGHRS and YFSETQ. The CDR3 DNA reads TGCGCCAGCAGCTTGGCCGGGACAGTGAACACTGAAGCTTTCTTT. Protein: CASSLAGTVNTEAFF.